This T cell receptor (beta chain) was profiled in a study of cytomegalovirus exposure and HLA in healthy donors. The primer mix had 60 Vbeta and 13 Jbeta primers. Data came from immunoSEQ multiplex PCR; TCRdb stores just in-frame clones and leaves some out. This table has 80,000 to 95,000 clones, approximately 57% appearing once. The junction had 3 bases not matched to a gene; V was cut back by 1 base and J by 5 bases. This CDR3 has 15 residues. CDR1 LNHNV and CDR2 YYDKDF come from the germline V gene (reference sequence). Material for sequencing was PBMCs. The chain has TRBV15 and TRBJ2-5, with 11 bases that match TRBD2. The TCR originated in a woman aged 25-40 years in good health and CMV-seronegative. CDR3 bases: TGTGCCACCAGCAGAGTAGCGGGGGGGAGGGAGACCCAGTACTTC. Translation gives CATSRVAGGRETQYF.